This T cell receptor (beta chain) was identified in a study of T cell responses to AZD1222 COVID-19 vaccine. The study, taken as a whole, reports: Nearly half of unique spike-specific TCRs reportedly avoided B.1.351 and B.1.1.7 mutated regions. Among the donors, most were white British and more were female, and clonal diversity was possibly underestimated.

About this clone itself: Its matching antigen is unknown.

Sequenced by immunoSEQ multiplex PCR; TCRdb stores in-frame clones only, minus some. The sample shows 150,000 to 200,000 clones, almost 90% of them seen only once. This CDR3 contains 14 residues. The germline gives CDR1 SGHRS, CDR2 YFSETQ. The trim removed 4 bases at V and 1 base at J, leaving 1 base unmatched. V gene TRBV5-1 combines with J gene TRBJ1-1; 10 positions match TRBD1. Sequenced material: peripheral blood, taken on day 0 of AZD1222 vaccination. The clonotype was recovered from an adult in good health. The DNA of the CDR3 is TGCGCCAGCAGCCGACAGGGGGCGAACACTGAAGCTTTCTTT. This encodes CASSRQGANTEAFF.